The 19 T cell receptor beta chains below all came from one sample that was sequenced in a study of blood T cell repertoires in COVID-19. Sequencing used immunoSEQ multiplex PCR; TCRdb keeps in-frame clones, though not all of them. The sample carries fewer than 200,000 clones, about 87% recorded once. The sequencing input was peripheral blood. All receptors derive from a woman between 55 and 75 years old who had recovered from COVID-19.

The chain is built from TRBV5-5 and TRBJ1-1; D not resolved. V was shortened by 6 bases and J by 6 bases, with 15 bases between the two germline ends. The CDR3 is made up of 13 amino acids. Per germline, CDR1 SGHKS and CDR2 YYEKEE (reference sequence). CDR3 amino acids: CASNPAREAEAFF. DNA of the CDR3: TGTGCCAGCAACCCGGCCCGGGAGGCTGAAGCTTTCTTT.

The J gene is TRBJ1-5, the V gene TRBV5-6; 8 bases map to TRBD1. With V trimmed by 5 bases and J by 9 bases, 16 bases remained unmatched. The CDR3 spans 16 residues. The germline V gene has CDR1 SGHDT and CDR2 YYEEEE. The CDR3 here is CASRSRTGRASRPQHF. The CDR3 bases are TGTGCCAGCAGATCGAGGACAGGGAGGGCTTCGCGGCCCCAGCATTTT.

This clone was observed once. The rearrangement joins TRBV4-1 to TRBJ2-3, with 9 nucleotides matching TRBD1. Germline CDR1 reads MGHRA; CDR2 reads YSYEKL. This CDR3 is built from 15 residues. V lost 2 bases to trimming and J lost 5 bases; unmatched junction nucleotides: 5. The DNA for the CDR3 is TGCGCCAGCAGCCAACTCCCGGACAGGGGAGATACGCAGTATTTT. Translated, it gives CASSQLPDRGDTQYF.

The chain links TRBV24-1 to TRBJ2-5; weak D call: TRBD1 (5 bases). The CDR3 is made up of 15 amino acids. Trimming stripped 5 bases from V and 2 bases from J, with 14 bases between. Germline V gene sequence: CDR1 KGHDR, CDR2 SFDVKD. DNA for the CDR3: TGTGCCACCAGTGGGGGCCTCAGTAAGCAAGAGACCCAGTACTTC. Protein product: CATSGGLSKQETQYF.

This rearrangement joins TRBV18 to TRBJ2-7, with TRBD2 matching 8 bases. With V trimmed by 5 bases and J by 3 bases, 6 bases remained unmatched. This CDR3 has 14 residues. Germline CDR1 reads KGHSH; CDR2 reads LQKENI. The CDR3 sequence: CASSSSGTSYEQYF. CDR3 coding DNA: TGTGCCAGCTCATCCTCCGGGACTAGCTACGAGCAGTACTTC.

The genes are TRBV12-3 or TRBV12-4 and TRBJ1-5; D perhaps matches TRBD1 (6 bases). The CDR3 covers 13 residues. V was clipped by 6 bases and J by 8 bases, with 14 bases between them. DNA for the CDR3: TGTGCCAGCAGCCTCCTACCAGGGGAGCCCCAGCATTTT. Protein product: CASSLLPGEPQHF.

The V gene is TRBV5-1, the J gene TRBJ2-2, with a tentative D call TRBD2 (5 bases). The V gene lost 3 bases and the J gene lost 2 bases, with 14 bases spanning the gap. In germline, CDR1 is SGHRS, CDR2 YFSETQ. The CDR3 covers 16 residues. As DNA, the CDR3 is TGCGCCAGCAGCTCCCTGGGGAGCGGAAACACCGGGGAGCTGTTTTTT. Translated, it gives CASSSLGSGNTGELFF.

The chain joins TRBV4-1 to TRBJ1-2; maybe TRBD1 (5 bases). CDR3 length equals 16 residues. Germline CDR1 MGHRA, CDR2 YSYEKL. V was clipped by 1 base and J by 5 bases, with 17 bases between them. In DNA form, the CDR3 reads TGCGCCAGCAGCCAAGCTCAGGGAGGAGACTGGTATGGCTACACCTTC. Translating it yields CASSQAQGGDWYGYTF.

V and J are TRBV28 and TRBJ2-1, with TRBD1 matching over 11 bases. Germline V gives CDR1 MDHEN, CDR2 SYDVKM. Trimming took 6 bases from V and 8 from J; bases not matched to a gene: 15. CDR3 length equals 17 residues. The CDR3 sequence: CASRTYPGTGGEYEQFF. CDR3 nucleotide sequence: TGTGCCAGCAGAACCTACCCCGGGACAGGGGGGGAGTATGAGCAGTTCTTC.

V and J are TRBV28 and TRBJ1-2; D is perhaps TRBD1 (6 bases). Germline V CDR1 and CDR2: MDHEN, SYDVKM. The V gene lost 2 bases and the J gene lost 6 bases, with 13 bases spanning the gap. CDR3 length equals 14 residues. CDR3 coding DNA: TGTGCCAGCAGTTTACCCCGGACAGCTGATGGCTACACCTTC. Its protein is CASSLPRTADGYTF.

This sequence joins TRBV18 and TRBJ2-1; 8 nucleotides agree with TRBD1. J was trimmed by 15 bases and V by 3 bases; bases with no gene match: 10. This CDR3 contains 13 residues. Germline CDR1 and CDR2: KGHSH and LQKENI. Here the CDR3 reads CASSPSGQGARFF. The CDR3 coding sequence is TGTGCCAGCTCACCGAGCGGACAGGGTGCGAGGTTCTTC.

This clone was detected a few times. This chain uses TRBV7-9 with TRBJ2-3; the D is unclear. Germline lookup yields CDR1 SEHNR and CDR2 FQNEAQ (reference sequence). This CDR3 has 14 residues. Trimming cost V 5 bases and J 2 bases, with 11 bases left between them. The CDR3 DNA is TGTGCCAGCAGCCTTTCTATACCCACAGATACGCAGTATTTT. It encodes CASSLSIPTDTQYF.

V is TRBV16 and J is TRBJ1-5, with TRBD1 as a possible D gene (5 bases). The germline V gene encodes CDR1 KGHSY and CDR2 FQNENV. This CDR3 has 15 residues. The V end lost 3 bases, the J end lost 1 base, and 10 bases lay between the germline ends. In nucleotides, the CDR3 is TGTGCCAGCAGCCACCGGGCAGGGAGCAATCAGCCCCAGCATTTT. Translation: CASSHRAGSNQPQHF.

V gene TRBV7-9 combines with J gene TRBJ1-4; D is unresolved. Germline CDR1 SEHNR, CDR2 FQNEAQ (reference sequence). The CDR3 totals 14 residues. V was clipped by 5 bases and J by 7 bases, with 14 bases between them. DNA of the CDR3: TGTGCCAGCAGCGCTCAGATTGGGAGTGAAAAACTGTTTTTT. This sequence encodes CASSAQIGSEKLFF.

The V gene is TRBV3-1 (or the pseudogene TRBV3-2), the J gene TRBJ2-4; 9 nucleotides agree with TRBD2. J gave up 1 base and V 2 bases, and 0 bases lay outside the gene matches. The CDR3 extends over 15 amino acids. CDR1 LGHDT and CDR2 YNNKEL come from the germline V gene (reference sequence). The CDR3 DNA reads as TGTGCCAGCAGCCAAACTAGCGGGGCCAAAAACATTCAGTACTTC. Protein product: CASSQTSGAKNIQYF.

This clone has more than one count but fewer than ten. The CDR3, as DNA: TGCGCCAGCACAATCCGGGACAGGGTTGCCACTGAAGCTTTCTTT. Encoded protein: CASTIRDRVATEAFF. V gene TRBV10-1 combines with J gene TRBJ1-1; 9 nucleotides line up with TRBD1. Losses at the gene ends were 7 bases for V and 4 bases for J; bases not matched to a gene: 10. The germline gives CDR1 WNHNN, CDR2 SYGVQD (reference sequence). This CDR3 spans 15 amino acids.

The V gene is TRBV20-1, the J gene TRBJ2-7, with D maybe TRBD1 (5 bases). V lost 8 bases, J lost 9 bases, and 14 bases lay in between. The CDR3 contains 10 residues. Germline V gives CDR1 DFQATT, CDR2 SNEGSKA (reference sequence). The CDR3 sequence: CSLGPDVQYF. The CDR3 nucleotides are TGCAGTTTGGGGCCCGACGTGCAGTACTTC.

The chain uses TRBV7-7 and TRBJ2-5; 11 bases align to TRBD2. The CDR3 spans 16 residues. The V gene end was trimmed by 1 base and the J gene end by 4 bases; junction bases not matched to a gene: 5. Germline V gene data show CDR1 as SSHAT and CDR2 as FNYEAQ (reference sequence). Written as DNA, the CDR3 is TGTGCCAGCAGCTTAGATGGGACTAGCGGTGGAGAGACCCAGTACTTC. Translated, it gives CASSLDGTSGGETQYF.

The rearrangement joins TRBV3-1 (or the pseudogene TRBV3-2) to TRBJ2-7; D is possibly TRBD1 (6 bases). The V gene lost 5 bases and the J gene lost 7 bases, with 9 bases spanning the gap. The CDR3 spans 11 residues. CDR1 LGHDT and CDR2 YNNKEL come from the germline V gene (reference sequence). The DNA of the CDR3 is TGTGCCAGCAGCTCCAGGGGTGAGCAGTACTTC. Protein: CASSSRGEQYF.